Following are 14 T cell receptor beta chains from one sample sequenced in a study of CD8+CD57+ T cells in acquired aplastic anemia. Researchers used genomic DNA as the template to profile TCR beta VDJ and CDR3. Each CDR3 protein is one row after TCRdb ran MiXCR on the reads. The sample lists 150,000 to 200,000 distinct CDR3 sequences; roughly 48% were seen once. It was patients with CD8+CD57+ cell expansion by flow cytometry who were chosen for sequencing. Sequences were obtained from sorted CD4+, CD8+, or CD8+CD57+ T cells (not recorded which) from PBMCs. The receptors stem from a human donor with aplastic anemia.

In this sample, this clonotype turned up a few times. The rearrangement uses TRBV2 and TRBJ1-1, with 7 bases fitting TRBD1. The CDR3 length is 13 residues. Germline V gives CDR1 SNHLY, CDR2 FYNNEI. The trim removed 8 bases at V and 1 base at J, leaving 4 bases unmatched. The CDR3: CASLGQPNTEAFF. Here the CDR3 DNA reads TGTGCCAGCCTGGGACAGCCGAACACTGAAGCTTTCTTT. The full variable domain, completed using reference TRBV2 and TRBJ1-1, is EPEVTQTPSHQVTQMGQEVILRCVPISNHLYFYWYRQILGQKVEFLVSFYNNEISEKSEIFDDQFSVERPDGSNFTLKIRSTKLEDSAMYFCASLGQPNTEAFFGQGTRLTVV.

This clonotype was found many times. This rearrangement joins TRBV6-1 to TRBJ2-7; D is perhaps TRBD1 (6 bases). Trimming removed 6 bases from V and 2 bases from J, with 11 bases in between. CDR1 and CDR2 from the germline V gene are MNHNS and SASEGT. The length of the CDR3 is 13 residues. The CDR3 nucleotides read TGTGCCAGCAGGTCCGGGACAACCTACGAGCAGTACTTC. It codes for CASRSGTTYEQYF.

To note about this clonotype: A much larger clone differs by one base, so this may be a read error. The J gene is TRBJ1-3, the V gene TRBV10-3, with D hard to call. Germline CDR1 reads ENHRY; CDR2 reads SYGVKD. CDR3 size: 15 residues. CDR3 coding DNA: TGTGCCAGCAGTTACTCGATTATGAGTGGAAACACCATGTATTTT. Protein product: CASSYSIMSGNTMYF.

This chain links TRBV18 with TRBJ2-7, with D uncertain. CDR1 and CDR2 (germline): KGHSH, LQKENI. Trimming removed 3 bases at V and 2 bases at J, with 5 bases between. This CDR3 is built from 12 residues. The CDR3 DNA reads as TGTGCCAGCTCACCCACCGCCTACGAGCAGTACTTC. It is translated as CASSPTAYEQYF.

This clonotype was found many times. The genes are TRBV9 and TRBJ2-7, with 10 bases aligning to TRBD2. This CDR3 is built from 15 residues. V lost 0 bases to trimming and J lost 7 bases; unmatched junction nucleotides: 7. The germline V gene encodes CDR1 SGDLS and CDR2 YYNGEE. CDR3 sequence reads: CASSVGPSGGSEQYF. The CDR3 bases are TGTGCCAGCAGCGTAGGGCCTAGCGGGGGTAGTGAGCAGTACTTC. Supplemented by reference TRBV9 and TRBJ2-7, the full variable domain reads DSGVTQTPKHLITATGQRVTLRCSPRSGDLSVYWYQQSLDQGLQFLIQYYNGEERAKGNILERFSAQQFPDLHSELNLSSLELGDSALYFCASSVGPSGGSEQYFGPGTRLTVT.

The chain recombines TRBV11-2 with TRBJ2-2; TRBD1 matches at 7 bases. J gave up 3 bases and V 6 bases, and 13 bases lay outside the gene matches. CDR3 length equals 17 residues. From germline, CDR1 is SGHAT and CDR2 FQNNGV. The CDR3 spells CASRHRGGARYTGELFF. The CDR3 region has the DNA TGTGCCAGCAGACATCGAGGGGGCGCTCGCTACACCGGGGAGCTGTTTTTT. Looking up the rest from reference TRBV11-2 and TRBJ2-2 gives the full variable domain: EAGVAQSPRYKIIEKRQSVAFWCNPISGHATLYWYQQILGQGPKLLIQFQNNGVVDDSQLPKDRFSAERLKGVDSTLKIQPAKLEDSAVYLCASRHRGGARYTGELFFGEGSRLTVL.

As concerns this clonotype: This may arise from a read error, as a much more abundant clone is one base away. The chain has TRBV6-6 and TRBJ2-5, with D perhaps TRBD2 (7 bases). This CDR3 is built from 15 residues. Germline V gives CDR1 MNHNY, CDR2 SVGAGI (reference sequence). CDR3 coding DNA: TGTGCCAGCGGTTACTCGAGGGGGGGCCGGGAGACCCAGTACTTC. It yields the protein CASGYSRGGRETQYF.

With respect to this clonotype: A much more abundant neighbour one base away suggests this may be a read error. This chain uses TRBV19 with TRBJ2-2; a possible D gene is TRBD2 (5 bases). The germline gives CDR1 LNHDA, CDR2 SQIVND (reference sequence). The CDR3 loop spans 13 amino acids. The CDR3, as DNA: TGTGCCAGCACGGAGGCGAACGCCGGGGAGCTGTTTTTT. This encodes CASTEANAGELFF.

V gene TRBV6-5 combines with J gene TRBJ1-2, with D perhaps matching TRBD1 (5 bases). The germline gives CDR1 MNHEY, CDR2 SVGAGI. This CDR3 is 16 amino acids long. V was shortened by 4 bases and J by 5 bases, with 20 bases between the two germline ends. This CDR3 is CASSFLGDENPYGYTF. In DNA, the CDR3 is TGTGCCAGCAGTTTCCTAGGGGACGAAAACCCTTATGGCTACACCTTC.

This clonotype came up many times. This chain links TRBV2 with TRBJ1-5; TRBD1 agrees at 8 bases. The J segment lost 0 bases and the V segment lost 7 bases, leaving 5 bases of the junction unmatched. CDR1 is SNHLY, CDR2 FYNNEI, per germline. CDR3 length equals 15 residues. Here the CDR3 DNA reads TGTGCCAGCATAGGACAGGGAGGTAGCAATCAGCCCCAGCATTTT. It is translated as CASIGQGGSNQPQHF.

Points on this clonotype: The junction departs from the called germline gene at one end, perhaps through a read error. The chain joins TRBV4-2 to TRBJ1-3, with a weak D call TRBD1 (5 bases). The CDR3 loop spans 16 amino acids. Germline loops: CDR1 LGHNA, CDR2 YNFKEQ. The DNA of the CDR3 is TGTGCCAGCAGCCCCTATGGTGGGGCGACTGGAAACACCATATGTTTT. Its translation is CASSPYGGATGNTICF.

V gene TRBV7-8 combines with J gene TRBJ2-7, with D perhaps TRBD2 (5 bases). CDR3 size: 14 residues. V lost 1 base, J lost 4 bases, and 11 bases lay in between. CDR1 and CDR2 from the germline V gene are SGHVS and FQNEAQ. The CDR3 coding sequence is TGTGCCAGCAGCTTAGTCGAGGGTTCTTACGAGCAGTACTTC. This codes for CASSLVEGSYEQYF.

This clonotype was detected a few times. This rearrangement joins TRBV20-1 to TRBJ1-1; 7 bases are a match to TRBD1. CDR1 and CDR2 (germline): DFQATT, SNEGSKA (reference sequence). V was pared by 7 bases and J by 7 bases, with 3 bases of the junction left unmatched. The CDR3 extends over 10 amino acids. The CDR3 here is CSVRTGEAFF. DNA for the CDR3: TGCAGTGTGAGGACAGGTGAAGCTTTCTTT.

This clonotype was recorded a few times. The junction shows a germline mismatch at one end, possibly a read error. The CDR3 loop reads CSARITGGLGDEQSF. The CDR3 DNA follows: TGCAGTGCTAGAATTACAGGGGGCCTAGGAGATGAGCAGTCCTTC. V is TRBV20-1 and J is TRBJ2-1, with 9 bases identical to TRBD1. From germline, CDR1 is DFQATT and CDR2 SNEGSKA (reference sequence). The CDR3 has 15 amino acids.